One TCR beta chain is described in this entry. Treatment in this sample: preoperative locoregional IRX-2 cytokine immunotherapy. The sample is drawn from a study of preoperative IRX-2 immunotherapy in early breast cancer. TCRdb's table, derived via immunoSEQ multiplex PCR, lists solely in-frame clones and lacks some. This table has around 30,000 clones, around 75% appearing once. Per the germline V gene, CDR1 is SNHLY and CDR2 is FYNNEI. This CDR3 region has 15 residues. The V and J ends lost 8 bases and 4 bases respectively, with 18 bases between them. The sequence derives from a human donor with breast cancer. The rearrangement links TRBV2 to TRBJ1-3; tentative D call: TRBD1 (6 bases). The sample consisted of lymph node tissue, taken before IRX-2 immunotherapy. The CDR3 sequence: CASRRQPQGGNTIYF. Here the CDR3 DNA reads TGTGCCAGCCGACGTCAACCTCAGGGGGGAAACACCATATATTTT.